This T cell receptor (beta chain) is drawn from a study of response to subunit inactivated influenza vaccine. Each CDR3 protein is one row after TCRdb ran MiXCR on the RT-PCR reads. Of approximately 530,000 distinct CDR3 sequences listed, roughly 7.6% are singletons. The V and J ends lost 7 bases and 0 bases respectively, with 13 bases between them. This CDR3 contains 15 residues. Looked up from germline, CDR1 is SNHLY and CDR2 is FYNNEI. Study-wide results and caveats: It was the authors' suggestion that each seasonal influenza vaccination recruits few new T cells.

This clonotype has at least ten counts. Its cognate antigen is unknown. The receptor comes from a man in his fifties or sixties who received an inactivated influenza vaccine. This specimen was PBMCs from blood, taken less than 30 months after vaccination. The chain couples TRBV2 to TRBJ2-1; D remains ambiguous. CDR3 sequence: CASKWQASSYNEQFF. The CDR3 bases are TGTGCCAGCAAGTGGCAGGCGAGCTCCTACAATGAGCAGTTCTTC.